These 9 T cell receptor beta chains came from one sample sequenced in a study of T cell repertoires in cytomegalovirus infection. TCRdb reprocessed the reads via MiXCR and lists one record per CDR3 protein. The sample lists 200,000 to 250,000 distinct CDR3 sequences, about 39% seen once, with 55% to 70% in the top ten. These TCRs are of unknown antigen specificity. This material consisted of CD8+ T cells from cultured PBMCs, taken from culture after CMV antigen stimulation. The source is a human donor in good health (CMV status not recorded). Some clones in this sample may be carry-over from other donors' samples.

This chain connects TRBV27 to TRBJ2-6; TRBD1 agrees at 7 bases. From germline, CDR1 is MNHEY and CDR2 SMNVEV (reference sequence). V lost 3 bases, J lost 4 bases, and 6 bases stayed unmatched. This CDR3 has 16 amino acids. CDR3: CASSFTQGTGANVLTF. DNA for the CDR3: TGTGCCAGCAGTTTTACACAGGGGACCGGGGCCAACGTCCTGACTTTC. Full variable domain (missing parts from reference TRBV27 and TRBJ2-6): EAQVTQNPRYLITVTGKKLTVTCSQNMNHEYMSWYRQDPGLGLRQIYYSMNVEVTDKGDVPEGYKVSRKEKRNFPLILESPSPNQTSLYFCASSFTQGTGANVLTFGAGSRLTVL.

V usage is TRBV5-1 and J usage is TRBJ2-2, with D unresolved. CDR1 and CDR2 from the germline V gene are SGHRS and YFSETQ. V dropped 5 bases and J dropped 0 bases, with 11 bases sitting between them. The CDR3 is 15 amino acids. The CDR3 sequence is CASSGALANTGELFF. The CDR3 nucleotides are TGCGCCAGCAGTGGAGCCCTCGCGAACACCGGGGAGCTGTTTTTT.

This clonotype has only one observation. This chain uses TRBV4-2 with TRBJ2-7, with TRBD2 identical over 8 bases. Germline CDR1 LGHNA, CDR2 YNFKEQ. This CDR3 contains 15 residues. V lost 0 bases, J lost 2 bases, and 3 bases stayed unmatched. The CDR3 spells CASSQEAGAAYEQYF. The DNA for the CDR3 is TGTGCCAGCAGCCAAGAAGCGGGAGCTGCCTACGAGCAGTACTTC.

For the CDR3, the DNA is TGTGCCAGCAGCCCGCCCAATAATGAGCAGTTCTTC. This codes for CASSPPNNEQFF. The rearrangement links TRBV3-1 to TRBJ2-1; D ambiguous. CDR3 length: 12 amino acids. Per germline, CDR1 LGHDT and CDR2 YNNKEL (reference sequence). The ends were cut back, 4 bases at V and 7 bases at J, with 8 bases in the middle.

This clonotype turned up a few times. The genes are TRBV20-1 and TRBJ1-2; tentatively, D is TRBD1 (5 bases). The germline V gene has CDR1 DFQATT and CDR2 SNEGSKA (reference sequence). CDR3 length equals 13 residues. V lost 4 bases, J lost 4 bases, and 13 bases lay in between. In DNA form, the CDR3 reads TGCAGTGCTAATCCAACAGGAGGCTATGGCTACACCTTC. Its protein is CSANPTGGYGYTF.

The J gene is TRBJ1-5, the V gene TRBV12-3 or TRBV12-4; D uncertain. V was trimmed by 3 bases and J by 4 bases, leaving 4 bases between them. The CDR3 loop spans 12 amino acids. CDR3 sequence: CASSLPNQPQHF. Here the CDR3 DNA reads TGTGCCAGCAGTTTGCCAAATCAGCCCCAGCATTTT.

The table lists this clonotype with a few counts. This rearrangement joins TRBV6-5 to TRBJ1-2; the D gene is possibly TRBD1 (5 bases). Germline V gene sequence: CDR1 MNHEY, CDR2 SVGAGI. This CDR3 has 13 residues. V was clipped by 4 bases and J by 6 bases, with 12 bases between them. CDR3 residues: CASSFRRDDGYTF. DNA of the CDR3: TGTGCCAGCAGTTTCCGCAGGGATGATGGCTACACCTTC.

V usage is TRBV7-9 and J usage is TRBJ1-1; tentatively, D is TRBD1 (5 bases). The CDR3 is 15 residues long. The V gene's germline CDR1 is SEHNR and CDR2 FQNEAQ (reference sequence). The germline V and J ends were trimmed by 2 bases and 6 bases, with 16 bases remaining between them. CDR3 coding DNA: TGTGCCAGCAGCTTATTGGGAGGGGCAGCCGCTGAAGCTTTCTTT. It codes for CASSLLGGAAAEAFF.

The V call is TRBV20-1, the J call TRBJ2-7; D is unclear. The germline gives CDR1 DFQATT, CDR2 SNEGSKA (reference sequence). The CDR3 sequence is 14 residues long. Trimming shortened V by 2 bases and J by 0 bases, and 11 bases separated the two germline ends. The CDR3 coding sequence is TGCAGTGCTAGAATTCGCCTCAGCTCCTACGAGCAGTACTTC. Its translation: CSARIRLSSYEQYF.